These T cell receptor beta chains were read from a single sample in a study of cytomegalovirus exposure and HLA in healthy donors. TCRdb's copy holds only in-frame clones and misses some; the assay was immunoSEQ multiplex PCR. The table for this sample gives over 200,000 clones. What was sequenced was PBMCs. These TCRs come from a woman under 40 in good health and CMV-seropositive. Both conserved end residues are part of each CDR3. The order of the fields is CDR3 DNA, CDR3 protein, J gene, V gene, D gene. D genes are given only for firm matches.

CDR3 DNA: TGTGCCAGCTCACCCCTCAGTGGTGGCGGGGAGCTGTTTTTT; CDR3 protein: CASSPLSGGGELFF; J gene: TRBJ2-2; V gene: TRBV18; D gene: NA
CDR3 DNA: TGTGCCAGCAGTACATTATCCGTGAGCAATCAGCCCCAGCATTTT; CDR3 protein: CASSTLSVSNQPQHF; J gene: TRBJ1-5; V gene: TRBV6-6; D gene: NA
CDR3 DNA: TGTGCCCTCGGGAGACAGGGGGCCTACGAGCAGTACTTC; CDR3 protein: CALGRQGAYEQYF; J gene: TRBJ2-7; V gene: TRBV2; D gene: TRBD1
CDR3 DNA: TGTGCCAGCAGCGTAGGGGGGGGCCTGAACACTGAAGCTTTCTTT; CDR3 protein: CASSVGGGLNTEAFF; J gene: TRBJ1-1; V gene: TRBV9; D gene: NA
CDR3 DNA: TGTGCCAGCAGTGAACATTACGAGCAGTACTTC; CDR3 protein: CASSEHYEQYF; J gene: TRBJ2-7; V gene: TRBV2; D gene: NA
CDR3 DNA: TGTGCCACAGTTCGACAGGGCGAGACCCAGTACTTC; CDR3 protein: CATVRQGETQYF; J gene: TRBJ2-5; V gene: TRBV2; D gene: TRBD1
CDR3 DNA: TGTGCCAGCAGCTCGGGGACAGGGAATCAGCCCCAGCATTTT; CDR3 protein: CASSSGTGNQPQHF; J gene: TRBJ1-5; V gene: TRBV7-9; D gene: TRBD1
CDR3 DNA: TGTGCCAGCAGTTACTCGAGGGGGGGCGATCAGCCCCAGCATTTT; CDR3 protein: CASSYSRGGDQPQHF; J gene: TRBJ1-5; V gene: TRBV6-5; D gene: NA
CDR3 DNA: TGTGCCTGGAGTGAGGCGGGACTACTAAATGAGCAGTTCTTC; CDR3 protein: CAWSEAGLLNEQFF; J gene: TRBJ2-1; V gene: TRBV30; D gene: TRBD2
CDR3 DNA: TGTGCCAGCAGCCCCGGGGGGGGTACGCCAGCCTACAATGAGCAGTTCTTC; CDR3 protein: CASSPGGGTPAYNEQFF; J gene: TRBJ2-1; V gene: TRBV13; D gene: TRBD2
CDR3 DNA: TGTGCCAGCAGCTCCTTTTACGAGCAGTACTTC; CDR3 protein: CASSSFYEQYF; J gene: TRBJ2-7; V gene: TRBV6-6; D gene: NA
CDR3 DNA: TGTGCCAGCAGTCCGAGAAGGGGGCAACAGCCCCAGCATTTT; CDR3 protein: CASSPRRGQQPQHF; J gene: TRBJ1-5; V gene: TRBV28; D gene: TRBD1
CDR3 DNA: TGTGCCAGCAGCCAATTCGCCTACGAGCAGTACTTC; CDR3 protein: CASSQFAYEQYF; J gene: TRBJ2-7; V gene: TRBV14; D gene: NA
CDR3 DNA: TGTGCCAGCAGTCAAACCGGGACTAGCGGTCTGAGTACGCAGTATTTT; CDR3 protein: CASSQTGTSGLSTQYF; J gene: TRBJ2-3; V gene: TRBV6-6; D gene: TRBD2
CDR3 DNA: TGCGCCAGCAGTGGGGGACAACCCTACGAGCAGTACTTC; CDR3 protein: CASSGGQPYEQYF; J gene: TRBJ2-7; V gene: TRBV10-1; D gene: NA
CDR3 DNA: TGTGCCAGCAGCAAAGAACCGGACGAGCAGTACTTC; CDR3 protein: CASSKEPDEQYF; J gene: TRBJ2-7; V gene: TRBV21-1; D gene: NA
CDR3 DNA: TGCGCCAGCAGTGAATTGAAGGAGGTGAACACTGAAGCTTTCTTT; CDR3 protein: CASSELKEVNTEAFF; J gene: TRBJ1-1; V gene: TRBV10-2; D gene: NA
CDR3 DNA: TGTGCCAGAAGCCCAGGACTAGCGGGGGGGTACCAAGAGACCCAGTACTTC; CDR3 protein: CARSPGLAGGYQETQYF; J gene: TRBJ2-5; V gene: TRBV5-3; D gene: TRBD2
CDR3 DNA: TGTGCCATCAGTGAAGGCAGGGGGCAAGAGACCCAGTACTTC; CDR3 protein: CAISEGRGQETQYF; J gene: TRBJ2-5; V gene: TRBV10-3; D gene: TRBD1
CDR3 DNA: TGTGCCAGTAGTTTCAGGGGGCGAGGAAATCAGCCCCAGCATTTT; CDR3 protein: CASSFRGRGNQPQHF; J gene: TRBJ1-5; V gene: TRBV19; D gene: TRBD1
CDR3 DNA: TGCGCCAGCAGTGAGGCGGGGGGCCCATACAATGAGCAGTTCTTC; CDR3 protein: CASSEAGGPYNEQFF; J gene: TRBJ2-1; V gene: TRBV10-1; D gene: TRBD2
CDR3 DNA: TGTGCCAGCACAATAACGGGACACGGAGATGGCTACACCTTC; CDR3 protein: CASTITGHGDGYTF; J gene: TRBJ1-2; V gene: TRBV6-6; D gene: NA
CDR3 DNA: TGTGCCAGTAGCAATGACGAGACAGGCCTGAACTATGGCTACACCTTC; CDR3 protein: CASSNDETGLNYGYTF; J gene: TRBJ1-2; V gene: TRBV19; D gene: NA
CDR3 DNA: TGTGCCAGTACCCGACCCGACAGGGACTATGGCTACACCTTC; CDR3 protein: CASTRPDRDYGYTF; J gene: TRBJ1-2; V gene: TRBV19; D gene: TRBD1
CDR3 DNA: TGCGCCAGCAGCCCTGGACAGGGGGCTTCGGGAAACACCATATATTTT; CDR3 protein: CASSPGQGASGNTIYF; J gene: TRBJ1-3; V gene: TRBV4-1; D gene: TRBD1
CDR3 DNA: TGTGCCAGCAGCTTAGCCCGGGGACAGTACAATGAGCAGTTCTTC; CDR3 protein: CASSLARGQYNEQFF; J gene: TRBJ2-1; V gene: TRBV11-2; D gene: TRBD1
CDR3 DNA: TGTGCCAGCAGCCAGATAGCAGACCAAGGAAACTACGAGCAGTACTTC; CDR3 protein: CASSQIADQGNYEQYF; J gene: TRBJ2-7; V gene: TRBV4-2; D gene: NA
CDR3 DNA: TGTGCCAGCAGCAGGGGGGGACGTTATGAAGCTTTCTTT; CDR3 protein: CASSRGGRYEAFF; J gene: TRBJ1-1; V gene: TRBV11-3; D gene: NA
CDR3 DNA: TGCAGCGTTGGAAAGGGGGAAGAGACCCAGTACTTC; CDR3 protein: CSVGKGEETQYF; J gene: TRBJ2-5; V gene: TRBV29-1; D gene: NA
CDR3 DNA: TGTGCCAGCAGTTACCGGACAGGGGGAGGTTACGAGCAGTACTTC; CDR3 protein: CASSYRTGGGYEQYF; J gene: TRBJ2-7; V gene: TRBV5-6; D gene: TRBD1